This T cell receptor beta chain was sequenced for a study of T cells in women clearing cervical HPV infection. Looking at the study overall: No precancer developed; the control's incident HPV16 infection cleared within 12 months. Cases' blood sampling followed lesion detection by median roughly 150 days (90 to 200).

With 6 bases clipped from V and 3 bases from J, the junction kept 6 bases outside the gene matches. From germline, CDR1 is DFQATT and CDR2 SNEGSKA (reference sequence). This CDR3 is 14 amino acids long. All donors had a single incident cervical HPV16 infection, not prevalent. Produced via immunoSEQ multiplex PCR; TCRdb's table is partial and in-frame only. The listing contains about 23,000 clones. About this clone itself: The observed sequence ends 3 residues before the CDR3 terminus, with the missing tail filled in from the germline J gene.

This sequence was found in a woman between 18 and 75 years old with a cervical HPV16 infection that either progressed to CIN3+ or cleared (not recorded which). The chain is built from TRBV20-1 and TRBJ2-2; 8 bases line up with TRBD1. Source material: blood buffy coat. CDR3 DNA (partial): TGCAGTGCGAACAGGGGGACGGACACCGGGGAG. This sequence encodes CSANRGTDTGE. The full CDR3 reads CSANRGTDTGELFF.